These 24 T cell receptor beta chains were sequenced from one sample in a study of regulatory T cells in long-lasting Graves disease. Building of the TCR beta libraries involved iRepertoire HTBI primers and Arm-PCR of CDR3 regions. TCRdb re-called the multiplex PCR reads with MiXCR, one entry per CDR3 protein. Here the sample spans 500,000 to 800,000 distinct CDR3 sequences, around 30% being singletons. Noted time point: persistent/refractory GD, antithyroid drugs over 5 years with positive TRAb. After RNA was extracted from PBMCs, the TCR library was made from it. This specimen was peripheral blood mononuclear cells (PBMCs), taken when the disease was refractory, from a patient treated with antithyroid drugs. These TCRs come from a female donor with Graves disease.

This clonotype was recorded many times. The CDR3 spells CSASALRGRGTQYF. The CDR3 DNA reads TGCAGTGCTTCCGCTCTAAGGGGACGGGGGACCCAGTACTTC. The chain joins TRBV20-1 to TRBJ2-5; the D call may be TRBD1 or TRBD2 (5 bases each). Trimming pared 5 bases from V and 7 bases from J, leaving 20 bases between. The germline CDR1 and CDR2 sequences are DFQATT and SNEGSKA (reference sequence). CDR3 length equals 14 residues.

This clonotype has just a few counts. The CDR3 sequence: CASSITGQGRKNTEAFF. The CDR3 DNA reads TGTGCCAGTAGTATCACAGGACAGGGGCGGAAAAACACTGAAGCTTTCTTT. The rearrangement joins TRBV19 to TRBJ1-1; 9 bases line up with TRBD1. CDR3 length equals 17 residues. Germline assignment: CDR1 LNHDA and CDR2 SQIVND (reference sequence). V gave up 3 bases and J gave up 2 bases; unmatched junction bases: 10.

The chain joins TRBV4-2 to TRBJ1-2; D might be TRBD1 (6 bases). The V and J ends lost 0 bases and 2 bases respectively, with 7 bases between them. The CDR3 totals 14 residues. Germline-derived CDR1 and CDR2 are LGHNA and YNFKEQ. In nucleotides, the CDR3 is TGTGCCAGCAGCCAAGATGGACAGAACTATGGCTACACCTTC. Its protein is CASSQDGQNYGYTF.

This clonotype came up a few times. The chain recombines TRBV6-1 with TRBJ2-7, with D perhaps TRBD1 or TRBD2 (5 bases each). This CDR3 has 15 amino acids. CDR1 is MNHNS and CDR2 is SASEGT in the germline V gene. The V and J ends lost 2 bases and 0 bases respectively, with 11 bases between them. This CDR3 reads CASSEWPRGSYEQYF. Written as DNA, the CDR3 is TGTGCCAGCAGTGAATGGCCGAGGGGCTCCTACGAGCAGTACTTC.

This clonotype was observed a few times. V and J are TRBV19 and TRBJ1-5; 8 bases are shared with TRBD1. The CDR3 has 15 residues. From germline, CDR1 is LNHDA and CDR2 SQIVND (reference sequence). V was clipped by 5 bases and J by 3 bases; unmatched bases: 6. CDR3 DNA: TGTGCCAGTAGTTCCCGGGACAGGTACAATCAGCCCCAGCATTTT. Translating it yields CASSSRDRYNQPQHF.

Concerning this clonotype: A much larger clone lies a single base off, so this may be a read error. V usage is TRBV9 and J usage is TRBJ1-2; D is unresolved. This CDR3 spans 12 amino acids. The ends were cut back, 4 bases at V and 2 bases at J, with 6 bases in the middle. Per the germline V gene, CDR1 is SGDLS and CDR2 is YYNGEE. The CDR3 sequence is CASSSYNYGYTF. CDR3 in DNA: TGTGCCAGCAGCTCCTACAACTATGGCTACACCTTC.

The chain couples TRBV15 to TRBJ1-2, with 9 bases lining up with TRBD1. The junction had 6 bases not matched to a gene; V was cut back by 5 bases and J by 5 bases. The CDR3 loop spans 14 amino acids. Looked up from germline, CDR1 is LNHNV and CDR2 is YYDKDF (reference sequence). CDR3 in DNA: TGTGCCACCAGCTCCGGGACAGGGCTATATGGCTACACCTTC. Its protein product is CATSSGTGLYGYTF.

This clonotype was found a few times. The V call is TRBV6-5, the J call TRBJ1-1; D gene ambiguous. There are 13 residues in the CDR3. Germline V CDR1 and CDR2: MNHEY, SVGAGI. V was clipped by 7 bases and J by 2 bases, with 11 bases between them. CDR3 DNA sequence: TGTGCCAGCACTTATGAGTTAAACACTGAAGCTTTCTTT. It is translated as CASTYELNTEAFF.

This clonotype was detected only a few times. V usage is TRBV20-1 and J usage is TRBJ1-1; D remains ambiguous. The ends were cut back, 3 bases at V and 5 bases at J, with 16 bases in the middle. The V gene's germline CDR1 is DFQATT and CDR2 SNEGSKA (reference sequence). The CDR3 is made up of 14 amino acids. The CDR3 sequence: CSASYNMGGTEAFF. DNA of the CDR3: TGCAGTGCTAGCTACAATATGGGTGGAACTGAAGCTTTCTTT.

V usage is TRBV19 and J usage is TRBJ2-2; possibly TRBD1 for D (6 bases). V lost 8 bases and J lost 5, with 18 bases in between. The CDR3 sequence is 15 residues long. Looked up from germline, CDR1 is LNHDA and CDR2 is SQIVND (reference sequence). CDR3 nucleotides: TGTGCCAGTCTTCCCCTCACAGGGTTGACCGGGGAGCTGTTTTTT. This translates into CASLPLTGLTGELFF.

This clonotype was observed a handful of times. The chain uses TRBV29-1 and TRBJ1-1; D remains unclear. The CDR3 runs to 13 residues. V was clipped by 6 bases and J by 0 bases, with 11 bases between them. CDR1 and CDR2 from the germline V gene are SQVTM and ANQGSEA. The CDR3 reads CSVAEVMNTEAFF. DNA of the CDR3: TGCAGCGTAGCGGAAGTAATGAACACTGAAGCTTTCTTT. The full variable domain, with the rest looked up from reference TRBV29-1 and TRBJ1-1, is SAVISQKPSRDICQRGTSLTIQCQVDSQVTMMFWYRQQPGQSLTLIATANQGSEATYESGFVIDKFPISRPNLTFSTLTVSNMSPEDSSIYLCSVAEVMNTEAFFGQGTRLTVV.

The genes are TRBV5-1 and TRBJ1-1, with D perhaps matching TRBD1 (5 bases). V gave up 1 base and J gave up 4 bases, with 17 bases separating them. The germline CDR1 and CDR2 sequences are SGHRS and YFSETQ. The CDR3 has 16 amino acids. CDR3 residues: CASSLFNRGVVTEAFF. The CDR3 DNA follows: TGCGCCAGCAGCTTGTTCAATCGGGGGGTAGTCACTGAAGCTTTCTTT.

The chain combines TRBV6-2 or TRBV6-3 with TRBJ1-4; D is possibly TRBD1 (6 bases). Germline lookup yields CDR1 MNHEY and CDR2 SVGEGT. V dropped 6 bases and J dropped 3 bases, with 14 bases sitting between them. The length of the CDR3 is 15 residues. CDR3 residues: CASRAYGTPNEKLFF. Here the CDR3 DNA reads TGTGCCAGCAGGGCTTACGGGACACCTAATGAAAAACTGTTTTTT.

This clonotype was observed a handful of times. V and J are TRBV30 and TRBJ1-5; D not certain. Trimming pared 2 bases from V and 0 bases from J, leaving 8 bases between. Looked up from germline, CDR1 is GTSNPN and CDR2 is SVGIG (reference sequence). The CDR3 is made up of 14 amino acids. CDR3 nucleotide sequence: TGTGCCTGGAGTCCCGGAGTTAGCAATCAGCCCCAGCATTTT. Translating gives CAWSPGVSNQPQHF.

J is TRBJ1-1 and V is TRBV5-1, with D unclear. Trimming cost V 7 bases and J 4 bases, with 14 bases left between them. Germline CDR1 reads SGHRS; CDR2 reads YFSETQ. CDR3 length: 13 residues. Written as DNA, the CDR3 is TGCGCCAGCTGCGCCTTTGGCGGCACTGAAGCTTTCTTT. Residues: CASCAFGGTEAFF.

V and J are TRBV12-5 and TRBJ2-7, with TRBD2 matching 10 bases. This CDR3 contains 17 residues. The ends lost 0 bases at V and 4 bases at J; junction bases unmatched: 9. Germline V gene sequence: CDR1 LGHNT, CDR2 FRNRAP. The CDR3 spells CASGLVLSSGSGYEQYF. CDR3 coding DNA: TGTGCTAGTGGTTTGGTACTTTCTAGCGGGAGCGGGTACGAGCAGTACTTC.

The V call is TRBV7-2, the J call TRBJ2-5; D may be TRBD2 (6 bases). CDR1 and CDR2 (germline): SGHTA, FQGNSA. CDR3 length: 15 residues. V lost 5 bases, J lost 4 bases, and 17 bases lay in between. The CDR3 DNA sequence: TGTGCCAGCAGCGCCCGCGGGGTGGCTCCAGAGACCCAGTACTTC. Protein: CASSARGVAPETQYF.

This clonotype has a handful of counts. V usage is TRBV25-1 and J usage is TRBJ1-2; the D gene is possibly TRBD1 (5 bases). The CDR3 is made up of 14 amino acids. Trimming cost V 2 bases and J 4 bases, with 11 bases left between them. From germline, CDR1 is MGHDK and CDR2 SYGVNS. The CDR3 sequence: CASSEGQGSYGYTF. For the CDR3, the DNA is TGTGCCAGCAGTGAAGGTCAGGGAAGCTATGGCTACACCTTC.

The chain recombines TRBV5-6 with TRBJ2-1, with 7 bases identical to TRBD2. V lost 4 bases to trimming and J lost 8 bases; unmatched junction nucleotides: 15. The CDR3 has 16 amino acids. CDR1 and CDR2 (germline): SGHDT, YYEEEE. This CDR3 is CASSPEASGARDEQFF. The CDR3 DNA follows: TGTGCCAGCAGCCCGGAGGCTAGCGGAGCCAGGGATGAGCAGTTCTTC. The full variable domain, its missing parts supplied by reference TRBV5-6 and TRBJ2-1, is DAGVTQSPTHLIKTRGQQVTLRCSPKSGHDTVSWYQQALGQGPQFIFQYYEEEERQRGNFPDRFSGHQFPNYSSELNVNALLLGDSALYLCASSPEASGARDEQFFGPGTRLTVL.

J is TRBJ1-1 and V is TRBV19, with D possibly matching TRBD1 (6 bases). The germline V gene encodes CDR1 LNHDA and CDR2 SQIVND (reference sequence). V lost 3 bases to trimming and J lost 4 bases, with 15 bases between them. The CDR3 loop spans 15 amino acids. The CDR3 region is CASSIEWGPGTEAFF. Here the CDR3 DNA reads TGTGCCAGTAGTATTGAGTGGGGGCCTGGCACTGAAGCTTTCTTT.

A few counts support this clonotype. The rearrangement uses TRBV6-2 or TRBV6-3 and TRBJ1-2; D not certain. Trimming stripped 1 base from V and 2 bases from J, with 8 bases between. The germline CDR1 and CDR2 sequences are MNHEY and SVGEGT. The CDR3 has 14 amino acids. The CDR3 loop reads CASSYLKQNYGYTF. The CDR3 DNA reads TGTGCCAGCAGTTACTTAAAACAGAACTATGGCTACACCTTC.

This clonotype was detected a few times. The gene calls are TRBV5-1 and TRBJ1-2, with D uncertain. CDR1 and CDR2 (germline): SGHRS, YFSETQ. The CDR3 spans 16 residues. The V gene lost 0 bases and the J gene lost 2 bases, with 14 bases spanning the gap. The CDR3 loop is CASSLDALAGNYGYTF. As DNA, the CDR3 is TGCGCCAGCAGCTTGGACGCCTTAGCCGGAAACTATGGCTACACCTTC.

This clonotype came up a few times. The chain combines TRBV27 with TRBJ1-1, with D maybe TRBD1 (6 bases). V shed 4 bases and J shed 4 bases, with 22 bases lying between them. The CDR3 length is 17 residues. The germline V gene encodes CDR1 MNHEY and CDR2 SMNVEV (reference sequence). The CDR3 DNA follows: TGTGCCAGCAGTTCCCTGGCTAGGGGGGGCAGGGGCACTGAAGCTTTCTTT. Protein sequence: CASSSLARGGRGTEAFF.

Concerning this clonotype itself: At one end the junction does not follow the germline gene, possibly because of a read error. This chain connects TRBV7-3 to TRBJ2-5; 7 nucleotides agree with TRBD1. From germline, CDR1 is SGHTA and CDR2 FQGTGA. There are 15 residues in the CDR3. This CDR3 reads CASSSGAGGKETQHF. The CDR3 DNA follows: TGTGCCAGCAGCTCCGGGGCAGGGGGAAAAGAGACCCAGCACTTC.